The 31 T cell receptor beta chains below were found in one sample sequenced in a study of low-dose radiotherapy and immunotherapy resistance in tumors. Time point of the sample: after trial treatment. This sample's treatment: LDRT plus nivolumab, ipilimumab, low-dose cyclophosphamide and aspirin (RACIN trial). Covering alpha and beta chains, TRAV- and TRBV-specific primers were used for the first-strand cDNA. TCRs were amplified for 20 to 25 PCR cycles with a constant-region primer and V-primer adapter. From the reads, TCRdb called clonotypes with MiXCR, one entry per CDR3 protein. The table lists under 90,000 distinct CDR3 sequences, about a sixth of them singletons. Sequenced material: PBMCs, taken after low-dose radiotherapy plus immunotherapy. The receptors derive from a male donor with prostate cancer.

This clonotype was detected ten times or more. The rearrangement joins TRBV6-2 or TRBV6-3 to TRBJ1-1, with 11 bases identical to TRBD1. Trimming cost V 0 bases and J 1 base; bases outside gene matches: 4. Germline lookup yields CDR1 MNHEY and CDR2 SVGEGT. The CDR3 loop spans 17 amino acids. In nucleotides, the CDR3 is TGTGCCAGCAGTTACTCTCGGACAGGGGGCAAGAACACTGAAGCTTTCTTT. It specifies CASSYSRTGGKNTEAFF.

About this clonotype: No DNA is shown, since the ends of the CDR3 on it are uncertain; the CDR3 is the one TCRdb lists. The chain links TRBV12-3 or TRBV12-4 to TRBJ1-4; the table's D gene call, TRBD1, was not cross checked with the DNA. Both ends counted, the CDR3 spans 19 residues. CDR3 protein: CASSPGAGVSVVGEKLFFF.

This clonotype was counted at least ten times. The chain couples TRBV12-3 or TRBV12-4 to TRBJ2-5; D may be TRBD1 (5 bases). The CDR3 spans 13 residues. Trimming left V 1 base short and J 7 bases short, with 10 bases between. CDR3 nucleotides: TGTGCCAGCAGTTTAGACAGGTTGGGGACCCAGTACTTC. Translation: CASSLDRLGTQYF.

This clonotype has a count of ten or more. The chain uses TRBV7-9 and TRBJ2-1; perhaps TRBD2 as D (6 bases). The germline CDR1 and CDR2 sequences are SEHNR and FQNEAQ (reference sequence). CDR3 size: 17 residues. V lost 3 bases and J 0 bases, leaving 15 bases between the germline ends. CDR3 loop: CASSFDLAVLSYNEQFF. CDR3 in DNA: TGTGCCAGCAGCTTCGACTTAGCGGTCCTCTCCTACAATGAGCAGTTCTTC.

This clonotype occurred many times. The V and J genes are TRBV19 and TRBJ2-7; TRBD1 matches at 8 bases. This CDR3 has 16 amino acids. The V gene end was trimmed by 3 bases and the J gene end by 3 bases; junction bases not matched to a gene: 10. Germline V lookup: CDR1 LNHDA, CDR2 SQIVND (reference sequence). The CDR3 coding sequence is TGTGCCAGTAGTATTGGGACAGGCGGAGGGGTCTACGAGCAGTACTTC. Translation: CASSIGTGGGVYEQYF.

At least ten counts were recorded for this clonotype. The chain links TRBV20-1 to TRBJ1-2; D unresolved. Per germline, CDR1 DFQATT and CDR2 SNEGSKA (reference sequence). V lost 5 bases, J lost 5 bases, and 12 bases lay in between. The CDR3 covers 12 residues. CDR3 sequence (DNA): TGCAGTGCTCCGTGGACCTATTATGGCTACACCTTC. Its translation is CSAPWTYYGYTF.

This clonotype was seen many times. One junction end disagrees with the germline gene, perhaps due to a read error. The rearrangement uses TRBV20-1 and TRBJ2-7, with TRBD2 matching 13 bases. The CDR3 is made up of 13 amino acids. Looked up from germline, CDR1 is DFQATT and CDR2 is SNEGSKA (reference sequence). This CDR3 reads CSARELAGGPERF. CDR3 DNA sequence: TGCAGTGCTAGGGAACTAGCGGGAGGGCCGGAGCGCTTC.

This clonotype was counted at least ten times. This chain uses TRBV19 with TRBJ2-5; 8 positions agree with TRBD1. The CDR3 is 15 amino acids. CDR1 LNHDA and CDR2 SQIVND come from the germline V gene (reference sequence). V lost 5 bases, J lost 1 base, and 6 bases stayed unmatched. Here the CDR3 DNA reads TGTGCCAGTAGTCCCCGGGACAGGCCCCAAGAGACCCAGTACTTC. Translation gives CASSPRDRPQETQYF. Full variable domain (missing parts from reference TRBV19 and TRBJ2-5): DGGITQSPKYLFRKEGQNVTLSCEQNLNHDAMYWYRQDPGQGLRLIYYSQIVNDFQKGDIAEGYSVSREKKESFPLTVTSAQKNPTAFYLCASSPRDRPQETQYFGPGTRLLVL.

Comments on this clonotype: This likely traces to a read error, being one base from a far larger clone. The V gene is TRBV4-2, the J gene TRBJ2-5; possibly TRBD2 for D (5 bases). The length of the CDR3 is 14 residues. Germline V CDR1 and CDR2: LGHNA, YNFKEQ. Trimming cost V 4 bases and J 11 bases, with 20 bases left between them. Here the CDR3 reads CASSRDVGSGEQYF. CDR3 bases: TGTGCCAGCAGCCGTGATGTCGGCAGCGGTGAGCAGTACTTC.

The table lists this clonotype with a count of one. V usage is TRBV6-2 or TRBV6-3 and J usage is TRBJ1-5; D call uncertain. The length of the CDR3 is 15 residues. V was clipped by 4 bases and J by 2 bases, with 12 bases between them. CDR1 and CDR2 from the germline V gene are MNHEY and SVGEGT. Written as DNA, the CDR3 is TGTGCCAGCAGTTTTGCTAGGGCTGGCAATCAGCCCCAGCATTTT. It codes for CASSFARAGNQPQHF.

This clonotype was found many times. The J gene is TRBJ2-7, the V gene TRBV29-1; 12 bases agree with TRBD2. The CDR3 extends over 18 amino acids. From germline, CDR1 is SQVTM and CDR2 ANQGSEA. V shed 0 bases and J 5 bases; nucleotides not matched to a gene: 14. The CDR3 DNA reads as TGCAGCGTTGAAGATTATCCCTCGACTAGCGGGAGTTTCAACGAGCAGTACTTC. Amino acid sequence: CSVEDYPSTSGSFNEQYF.

This clonotype was counted ten times or more. V and J are TRBV6-6 and TRBJ2-5, with 9 bases lining up with TRBD1. V trimming: 2 bases; J trimming: 5 bases; junction bases outside the gene matches: 6. Germline CDR1 is MNHNY and CDR2 is SVGAGI (reference sequence). The CDR3 has 15 amino acids. The CDR3 nucleotides read TGTGCCAGCAGTTACGGGACAGGGAGGTCGGAGACCCAGTACTTC. It yields the protein CASSYGTGRSETQYF.

Details on this clonotype: Given a far larger clone just one base away, this is likely a sequencing read error. This chain connects TRBV7-8 to TRBJ2-1; 8 bases align to TRBD1. V was pared by 5 bases and J by 4 bases, with 4 bases of the junction left unmatched. This CDR3 has 14 residues. In germline, CDR1 is SGHVS, CDR2 FQNEAQ. Here the CDR3 reads CASSADRGYNEQFF. DNA for the CDR3: TGTGCCAGCAGCGCTGACAGGGGATACAATGAGCAGTTCTTC.

This clonotype appeared many times. J is TRBJ2-1 and V is TRBV12-5; no firm D call. Germline V gene lookup returns CDR1 LGHNT and CDR2 FRNRAP. This CDR3 region has 14 residues. The V end lost 0 bases, the J end lost 6 bases, and 9 bases lay between the germline ends. The CDR3 DNA sequence: TGTGCTAGTGGTTTGGTACCCCCAGCCAATGAGCAGTTCTTC. Translating it yields CASGLVPPANEQFF.

The sample holds many counts of this clonotype. V usage is TRBV6-2 or TRBV6-3 and J usage is TRBJ2-2; no firm D call. The CDR3 has 13 residues. Deletions cut 7 bases from V and 0 bases from J, with 6 bases between. CDR1 is MNHEY and CDR2 is SVGEGT in the germline V gene. The CDR3 spells CASTSPNTGELFF. The CDR3 DNA follows: TGTGCCAGCACTAGTCCGAACACCGGGGAGCTGTTTTTT.

This clonotype was recorded at least ten times. The rearrangement uses TRBV6-5 and TRBJ1-5; no clear D. Germline CDR1 reads MNHEY; CDR2 reads SVGAGI. The V end lost 2 bases, the J end lost 2 bases, and 7 bases lay between the germline ends. This CDR3 has 14 residues. The CDR3 spells CASSYVAGNQPQHF. The CDR3 coding sequence is TGTGCCAGCAGTTACGTCGCGGGCAATCAGCCCCAGCATTTT.

Sample share makes this clonotype medium-sized. The chain joins TRBV6-6 to TRBJ2-7, with D possibly matching TRBD2 (6 bases). The V end lost 4 bases, the J end lost 1 base, and 8 bases lay between the germline ends. There are 13 residues in the CDR3. Germline V lookup: CDR1 MNHNY, CDR2 SVGAGI (reference sequence). CDR3: CASSLEGSYEQYF. The CDR3 coding sequence is TGTGCCAGCAGTTTGGAGGGATCCTACGAGCAGTACTTC.

At least ten counts were recorded for this clonotype. V gene TRBV7-2 combines with J gene TRBJ2-7; D not resolved. Germline CDR1 SGHTA, CDR2 FQGNSA. There are 13 residues in the CDR3. V lost 5 bases and J lost 3, with 11 bases in between. This CDR3 reads CASSEVERYEQYF. The CDR3 nucleotides are TGTGCCAGCAGCGAGGTGGAACGCTACGAGCAGTACTTC.

In its sample, this clonotype was seen many times. The chain links TRBV25-1 to TRBJ1-5; unclear D gene. V shed 4 bases and J shed 3 bases, with 4 bases lying between them. CDR1 and CDR2 from the germline V gene are MGHDK and SYGVNS. The CDR3 is made up of 12 amino acids. The CDR3 DNA sequence: TGTGCCAGCAGTGGGGACAATCAGCCCCAGCATTTT. Translated: CASSGDNQPQHF.

This clonotype was counted many times. The chain couples TRBV28 to TRBJ2-7, with D unclear. Trimming pared 5 bases from V and 3 bases from J, leaving 11 bases between. This CDR3 has 13 amino acids. Germline assignment: CDR1 MDHEN and CDR2 SYDVKM. The CDR3 DNA reads TGTGCCAGCAGTCCTCCGTTCCGCTACGAGCAGTACTTC. Protein: CASSPPFRYEQYF. The full variable domain, in which reference TRBV28 and TRBJ2-7 provide the parts outside the CDR3, is DVKVTQSSRYLVKRTGEKVFLECVQDMDHENMFWYRQDPGLGLRLIYFSYDVKMKEKGDIPEGYSVSREKKERFSLILESASTNQTSMYLCASSPPFRYEQYFGPGTRLTVT.

A word on this clonotype: Only one base separates this from a far larger clonotype, so it likely reflects a read error. The J gene is TRBJ2-7, the V gene TRBV2, with 9 bases aligning to TRBD2. Germline V CDR1 and CDR2: SNHLY, FYNNEI. This CDR3 is built from 15 residues. The ends lost 2 bases at V and 7 bases at J; junction bases unmatched: 9. As DNA, the CDR3 is TGTGCCAGCAGTGAAAGGCTAGCGGGATACGGTGAGCAGTACTTC. Its protein is CASSERLAGYGEQYF. The variable domain in full, completed from reference TRBV2 and TRBJ2-7, reads EPEVTQTPSHQVTQMGQEVILRCVPISNHLYFYWYRQILGQKVEFLVSFYNNEISEKSEIFDDQFSVERPDGSNFTLKIRSTKLEDSAMYFCASSERLAGYGEQYFGPGTRLTVT.

There are many counts of this clonotype. The gene calls are TRBV28 and TRBJ2-1, with a possible D match to TRBD1 (6 bases). The V gene's germline CDR1 is MDHEN and CDR2 SYDVKM. CDR3 length: 14 amino acids. Trimming took 5 bases from V and 6 from J, leaving 14 bases between them. CDR3 DNA: TGTGCCAGCAGTGGAGGACAGCCTCCCAATGAGCAGTTCTTC. It yields the protein CASSGGQPPNEQFF.

This clonotype showed up many times. The V and J genes are TRBV7-9 and TRBJ1-5; D gene ambiguous. The CDR3 has 13 amino acids. V lost 5 bases and J 2 bases, leaving 7 bases between the germline ends. Looked up from germline, CDR1 is SEHNR and CDR2 is FQNEAQ (reference sequence). In DNA, the CDR3 is TGTGCCAGCAGCCGAGATGGCAATCAGCCCCAGCATTTT. Amino acid sequence: CASSRDGNQPQHF.

The table lists this clonotype with many counts. V usage is TRBV14 and J usage is TRBJ2-7, with TRBD1 identical over 10 bases. V gave up 1 base and J gave up 6 bases; unmatched junction bases: 0. The germline CDR1 and CDR2 sequences are SGHDN and FVKESK. This CDR3 comprises 13 residues. For the CDR3, the DNA is TGTGCCAGCAGCCAAGGGACAGGGGGCGAGCAGTACTTC. As protein: CASSQGTGGEQYF.

On this clonotype: One base separates it from a far larger clone, so it is likely a read error. The CDR3 DNA reads TGCGCCAGCAACTTGACGAGCGGGAGTTTAGATGAGCAGTTCTTC. Amino acid sequence: CASNLTSGSLDEQFF. The chain couples TRBV7-2 to TRBJ2-1; 8 bases are a match to TRBD2. CDR3 size: 15 residues. Looked up from germline, CDR1 is SGHTA and CDR2 is FQGNSA.

In this sample, this clonotype turned up many times. The gene calls are TRBV11-2 and TRBJ2-7; TRBD1 or TRBD2 may be the D gene (6 bases each). V lost 2 bases and J 2 bases, leaving 10 bases between the germline ends. This CDR3 has 14 amino acids. The V gene's germline CDR1 is SGHAT and CDR2 FQNNGV. CDR3 sequence reads: CASSLFGGAYEQYF. The CDR3 coding sequence is TGTGCCAGCAGCTTATTCGGGGGCGCCTACGAGCAGTACTTC.

This clonotype showed up many times. An end of the junction does not agree with germline; a read error may underlie this. The rearrangement joins TRBV7-2 to TRBJ2-5, with 7 nucleotides matching TRBD2. Germline V gene data show CDR1 as SGHTA and CDR2 as FQGNSA. This CDR3 spans 16 amino acids. CDR3 nucleotide sequence: TGTGCCAGCAACTTAGAGAAGGGGCCACCGGGAGGGACCCAGTACTTC. This codes for CASNLEKGPPGGTQYF. The complete variable domain, with remaining parts taken from reference TRBV7-2 and TRBJ2-5, reads GAGVSQSPSNKVTEKGKDVELRCDPISGHTALYWYRQSLGQGLEFLIYFQGNSAPDKSGLPSDRFSAERTGGSVSTLTIQRTQQEDSAVYLCASNLEKGPPGGTQYFGPGTRLLVL.

Only a few counts were recorded for this clonotype. The chain combines TRBV5-1 with TRBJ2-5; 7 bases align to TRBD1. The ends lost 4 bases at V and 4 bases at J; junction bases unmatched: 7. The germline V gene encodes CDR1 SGHRS and CDR2 YFSETQ. This CDR3 comprises 14 residues. Here the CDR3 reads CASSQTTGRETQYF. Here the CDR3 DNA reads TGCGCCAGCAGCCAGACGACAGGGAGAGAGACCCAGTACTTC.

This clonotype was observed a handful of times. J is TRBJ2-1 and V is TRBV7-9; possibly TRBD1 or TRBD2 for D (6 bases each). The CDR3 covers 16 residues. Deletions cut 2 bases from V and 0 bases from J, with 11 bases between. Looked up from germline, CDR1 is SEHNR and CDR2 is FQNEAQ (reference sequence). As DNA, the CDR3 is TGTGCCAGCAGCTTAAGTAAGGGGGGCTCCTACAATGAGCAGTTCTTC. Amino acid sequence: CASSLSKGGSYNEQFF.

This clonotype showed up many times. The chain uses TRBV24-1 and TRBJ2-4; tentative D call: TRBD1 (6 bases). V was clipped by 4 bases and J by 3 bases, with 18 bases between them. This CDR3 is built from 17 residues. The V gene's germline CDR1 is KGHDR and CDR2 SFDVKD. CDR3 bases: TGTGCCACCAGTGACCGGGACCCAATCAGGGGCAAAAACATTCAGTACTTC. Encoded protein: CATSDRDPIRGKNIQYF.

This chain's CDR3 is CASAMRGNQPQHF. Written as DNA, the CDR3 is TGTGCCAGCGCCATGAGGGGCAATCAGCCCCAGCATTTT. The V and J genes are TRBV12-3 or TRBV12-4 and TRBJ1-5; no clear D. The CDR3 is made up of 13 amino acids. Trimming removed 8 bases at V and 2 bases at J, with 10 bases between.